The rows below give T cell receptor beta chains drawn from one sample of a study of T cell responses to AZD1222 COVID-19 vaccine. The repertoire was sequenced with immunoSEQ multiplex PCR; TCRdb's copy has only in-frame clones and lacks some. The sample records 150,000 to 200,000 clones, roughly 92% being singletons. The sample in question was peripheral blood, obtained 28 days after the second AZD1222 dose. These TCRs come from an adult who received the AZD1222 COVID-19 vaccine. CDR3s include the opening cysteine and the closing phenylalanine or tryptophan. Each record gives: V gene, J gene, D gene, clone size, CDR3 protein, CDR3 DNA. The D gene is left open where the match is weak. Only part of the rows carry a size: once, few, many, or a class if the clone is expanded.

>TRBV4-1|TRBJ1-2|TRBD1|.
CASSPQGVGGYTF
TGCGCCAGCAGCCCTCAGGGGGTGGGGGGCTACACCTTC
>TRBV27|TRBJ1-2|TRBD1|.
CASSHWTGGSYGYTF
TGTGCCAGCAGTCATTGGACAGGGGGCAGCTATGGCTACACCTTC
>TRBV18|TRBJ1-2|.|.
CASSPLPAREAGYTF
TGTGCCAGCTCACCCCTCCCGGCCAGGGAGGCTGGCTACACCTTC
>TRBV2|TRBJ2-3|.|.
CASSERGGGPDTQYF
TGTGCCAGCAGTGAAAGGGGAGGGGGTCCAGATACGCAGTATTTT
>TRBV18|TRBJ2-7|.|.
CASSSRGTEDYEQYF
TGTGCCAGCTCATCACGCGGGACAGAAGACTACGAGCAGTACTTC
>TRBV7-2|TRBJ1-3|TRBD1|.
CASSSQGAKGNTIYF
TGTGCCAGCAGCTCACAGGGGGCAAAAGGAAACACCATATATTTT
>TRBV5-1|TRBJ2-3|.|few
CASSLVGDTQYF
TGCGCCAGCAGCTTGGTAGGGGATACGCAGTATTTT
>TRBV19|TRBJ2-7|.|.
CASSVRENEQYF
TGTGCCAGTAGTGTCAGGGAGAACGAGCAGTACTTC
>TRBV7-3|TRBJ2-2|.|.
CASSPGTNTGELFF
TGTGCCAGCAGCCCCGGGACCAACACCGGGGAGCTGTTTTTT
>TRBV7-9|TRBJ2-3|.|few
CASSLGYTDTQYF
TGTGCCAGCAGCTTGGGGTACACAGATACGCAGTATTTT
>TRBV18|TRBJ1-5|TRBD1|.
CASSMGQTQPQHF
TGTGCCAGCTCAATGGGACAGACCCAGCCCCAGCATTTT
>TRBV6-1|TRBJ1-6|.|few
CASSEWGGGEYSPLHF
TGTGCCAGCAGTGAATGGGGGGGTGGAGAATATTCACCCCTCCACTTT
>TRBV30|TRBJ2-5|TRBD2|.
CAWSYGGGGNQETQYF
TGTGCCTGGAGTTATGGCGGGGGGGGAAACCAAGAGACCCAGTACTTC
>TRBV4-2|TRBJ2-6|TRBD1|.
CASTSSGQGAPNVLTF
TGTGCCAGCACCTCCTCCGGACAGGGGGCCCCCAACGTCCTGACTTTC
>TRBV24-1|TRBJ1-2|TRBD1|.
CATSDLGTGVYTF
TGTGCCACCAGTGATTTGGGGACAGGGGTCTACACCTTC